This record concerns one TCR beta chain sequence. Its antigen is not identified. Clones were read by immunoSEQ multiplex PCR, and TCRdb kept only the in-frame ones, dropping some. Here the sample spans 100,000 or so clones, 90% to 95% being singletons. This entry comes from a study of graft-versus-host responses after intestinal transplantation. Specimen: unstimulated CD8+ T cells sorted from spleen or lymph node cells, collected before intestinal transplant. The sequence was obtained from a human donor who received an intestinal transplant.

CDR3 in DNA: TGTGCCAGCAGTGAATCTCAGGGGCTGGGGTCCTACGAGCAGTACTTC. Protein: CASSESQGLGSYEQYF. V is TRBV25-1 and J is TRBJ2-7; D is possibly TRBD1 (6 bases). Per germline, CDR1 MGHDK and CDR2 SYGVNS. Trimming stripped 1 base from V and 1 base from J, with 14 bases between. The CDR3 spans 16 residues.